This TCR beta chain was captured by sequencing in a study of T cell responses to AZD1222 COVID-19 vaccine. Here immunoSEQ multiplex PCR was the method, and the copy in TCRdb shows in-frame clones only, minus some. The sample contains some 150,000 clones, about 89% of which appear only once. Trimming shortened V by 5 bases and J by 5 bases, and 6 bases separated the two germline ends. CDR1 MNHNS and CDR2 SASEGT come from the germline V gene. This CDR3 contains 11 residues. Study-wide results and caveats: Baseline antibody screening turned up just a handful of seropositive AZD1222 recipients. Reports indicate that nearly half of spike-specific TCRs are directed at unmutated variant regions. White British people made up most donors, females outnumbered males, and clonal diversity was possibly underestimated.

With respect to this clone: Its specificity is not known.

The study pooled second doses at about 4 or about 12 weeks. The TCR was taken from an adult who received the AZD1222 COVID-19 vaccine. The sample consisted of peripheral blood, taken 28 days after the second AZD1222 dose. The chain has TRBV6-1 and TRBJ1-2; D not resolved. CDR3 bases: TGTGCCAGCAGTCCAGAATATGGCTACACCTTC. Its translation is CASSPEYGYTF.